This T cell receptor (beta chain) was identified during a study of persistence of HIV-infected CD4 T cells. The stimulus was lysate of CMV-infected fibroblasts, 9 to 10 ug/mL. Memory cells lacking CD40L and CD69 with high CD45RO were sorted. Worth noting for this clone: No antigen is known for it.

This was the immunoSEQ version 4 assay in survey mode. The table came from immunoSEQ multiplex PCR; TCRdb's copy has only in-frame clones and leaves some out. The repertoire includes about 33,000 clones, roughly 80% of them detected once, and about 0.86% sits in the top ten. Germline CDR1 reads SGDLS; CDR2 reads YYNGEE. CDR3 size: 13 residues. Trimming shortened V by 0 bases and J by 8 bases, and 11 bases separated the two germline ends. This chain connects TRBV9 to TRBJ1-2; D may be TRBD1 (5 bases). The receptor was derived from an adult man with HIV who was CMV-seropositive. Sequences were derived from CD4+ T cells sorted from PBMCs after approximately 19-hour stimulation, sampled from a patient who received antiretroviral therapy. CDR3: CASSVGRDQGYTF. CDR3 DNA sequence: TGTGCCAGCAGCGTAGGCAGGGATCAGGGCTACACCTTC.